This TCR beta chain was recorded in a study of cytomegalovirus exposure and HLA in healthy donors. The study, taken as a whole, reports: Later on, an analysis found that several of the most significant clusters appeared to be linked to common viral pathogens, which included parvovirus B19. Trimming of TCR beta V- and J-genes showed a link, identified in a later analysis, to a missense DCLRE1C variant. In vitro, a few CMV-associated chains proved specific for CMV antigens.

The CDR3 is 14 amino acids. Trimming took 4 bases from V and 9 from J; bases not matched to a gene: 8. Germline V gives CDR1 SGDLS, CDR2 YYNGEE. Nominally healthy donors were sampled, though unrecorded immune exposures were likely. This clone has more than one count but fewer than ten. The target antigen is unknown. The PCR contained 60 Vbeta and 13 Jbeta primers. The assay was immunoSEQ multiplex PCR, and TCRdb's table has in-frame clones only and misses some. The table lists 150,000 to 200,000 clones, about 72% of them singletons. V is TRBV9 and J is TRBJ2-1, with 9 positions matching TRBD2. The receptor was derived from a male donor in good health and CMV-seronegative. Sequenced sample: PBMCs. Here the CDR3 reads CASSIKTSGGEQFF. CDR3 sequence (DNA): TGTGCCAGCAGCATAAAGACTAGCGGTGGTGAGCAGTTCTTC.